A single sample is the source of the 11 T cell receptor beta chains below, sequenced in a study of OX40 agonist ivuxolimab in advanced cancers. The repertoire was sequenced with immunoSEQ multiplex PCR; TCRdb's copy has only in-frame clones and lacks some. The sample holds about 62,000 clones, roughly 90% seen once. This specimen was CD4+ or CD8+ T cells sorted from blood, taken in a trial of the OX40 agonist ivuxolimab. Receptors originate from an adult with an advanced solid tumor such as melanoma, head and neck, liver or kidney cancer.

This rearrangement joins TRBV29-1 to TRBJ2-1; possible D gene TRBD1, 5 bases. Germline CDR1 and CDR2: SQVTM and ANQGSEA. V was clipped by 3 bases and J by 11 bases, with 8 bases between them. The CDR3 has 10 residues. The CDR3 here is CSVDSGKQFF. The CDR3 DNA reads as TGCAGCGTTGATTCAGGGAAGCAGTTCTTC.

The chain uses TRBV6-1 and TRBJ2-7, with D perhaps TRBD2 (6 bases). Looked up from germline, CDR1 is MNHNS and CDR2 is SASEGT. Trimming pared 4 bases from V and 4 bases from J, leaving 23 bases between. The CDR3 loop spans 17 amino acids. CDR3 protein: CASSGPFGGTHRYEQYF. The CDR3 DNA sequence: TGTGCCAGCAGTGGGCCCTTCGGGGGAACCCATCGTTACGAGCAGTACTTC.

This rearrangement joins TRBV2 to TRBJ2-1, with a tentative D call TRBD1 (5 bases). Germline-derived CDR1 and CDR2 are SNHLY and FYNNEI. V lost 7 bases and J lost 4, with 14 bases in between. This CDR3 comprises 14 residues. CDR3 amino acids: CASIGVISYNEQFF. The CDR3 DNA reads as TGTGCCAGCATAGGGGTTATCTCGTACAATGAGCAGTTCTTC.

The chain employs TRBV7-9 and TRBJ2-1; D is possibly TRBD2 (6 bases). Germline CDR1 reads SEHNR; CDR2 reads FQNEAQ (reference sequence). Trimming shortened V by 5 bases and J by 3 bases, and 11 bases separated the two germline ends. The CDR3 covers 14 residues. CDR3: CASSRTTRYNEQFF. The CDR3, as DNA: TGTGCCAGCAGCCGGACTACCCGCTACAATGAGCAGTTCTTC.

The CDR3 protein is CASSSPGQGPEDTQYF. The DNA of the CDR3 is TGCGCCAGCAGCTCGCCGGGACAGGGGCCGGAAGATACGCAGTATTTT. The chain couples TRBV5-1 to TRBJ2-3, with 10 bases lining up with TRBD1. Germline V lookup: CDR1 SGHRS, CDR2 YFSETQ. Trimming removed 3 bases from V and 5 bases from J; junction bases left unmatched: 9. The CDR3 is 16 residues long.

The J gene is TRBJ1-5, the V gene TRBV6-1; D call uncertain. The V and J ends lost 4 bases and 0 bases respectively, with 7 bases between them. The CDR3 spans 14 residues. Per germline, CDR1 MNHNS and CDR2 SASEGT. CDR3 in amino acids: CASSAAYSNQPQHF. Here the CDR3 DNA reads TGTGCCAGCAGTGCTGCCTATAGCAATCAGCCCCAGCATTTT.

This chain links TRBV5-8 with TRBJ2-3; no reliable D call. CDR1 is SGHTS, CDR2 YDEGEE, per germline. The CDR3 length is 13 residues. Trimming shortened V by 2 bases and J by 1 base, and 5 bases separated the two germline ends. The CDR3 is CASSFRGTDTQYF. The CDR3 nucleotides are TGTGCCAGCAGCTTTCGGGGCACAGATACGCAGTATTTT.

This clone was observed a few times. CDR3 bases: TGCAGCGTTGTGAGTGAAAAACTGTTTTTT. Protein: CSVVSEKLFF. The chain links TRBV29-1 to TRBJ1-4; D is unresolved. V was pared by 4 bases and J by 7 bases, with 4 bases between. Germline CDR1 SQVTM, CDR2 ANQGSEA. The CDR3 spans 10 residues.

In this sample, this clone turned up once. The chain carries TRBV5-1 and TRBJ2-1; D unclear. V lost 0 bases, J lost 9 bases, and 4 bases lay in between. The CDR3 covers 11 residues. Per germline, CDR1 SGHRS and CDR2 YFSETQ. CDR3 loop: CASSLELEQFF. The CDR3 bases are TGCGCCAGCAGCTTGGAGCTTGAGCAGTTCTTC.

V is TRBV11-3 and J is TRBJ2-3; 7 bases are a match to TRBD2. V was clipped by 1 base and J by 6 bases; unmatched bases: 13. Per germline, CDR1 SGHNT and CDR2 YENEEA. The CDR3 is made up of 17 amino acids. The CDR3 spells CASSLGRREDDGDTQYF. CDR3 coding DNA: TGTGCCAGCAGCTTAGGGCGTCGGGAGGACGATGGGGATACGCAGTATTTT.

This CDR3 reads CASFAEKLFF. For the CDR3, the DNA is TGTGCCAGCTTCGCTGAAAAACTGTTTTTT. The chain combines TRBV6-6 with TRBJ1-4; D is ambiguous. The CDR3 length is 10 residues. Germline CDR1 is MNHNY and CDR2 is SVGAGI (reference sequence). Trimming took off 8 bases at V and 7 bases at J, with 5 bases between the two ends.